The present TCR beta chain was sequenced within a study of T cell responses to AZD1222 COVID-19 vaccine. TCRdb's copy holds only in-frame clones and misses some; the assay was immunoSEQ multiplex PCR. The sample has around 140,000 clones; roughly 93% are singletons. The sequence came from an adult in good health. This specimen was peripheral blood, taken on day 0 of AZD1222 vaccination.

The CDR3 spells CASSQLAGVPSGANVLTF. CDR3 nucleotide sequence: TGTGCCAGCAGTCAACTAGCGGGAGTTCCCTCTGGGGCCAACGTCCTGACTTTC. The V call is TRBV27, the J call TRBJ2-6; 11 bases match TRBD2. Germline V gives CDR1 MNHEY, CDR2 SMNVEV (reference sequence). Trimming removed 5 bases from V and 0 bases from J; junction bases left unmatched: 6. This CDR3 spans 18 amino acids.